This T cell receptor beta chain was profiled in a study of T cells in women clearing cervical HPV infection. V was clipped by 2 bases and J by 0 bases; unmatched bases: 1. Per germline, CDR1 DFQATT and CDR2 SNEGSKA (reference sequence). The CDR3 is 15 amino acids. General study findings and limits: A classifier using richness and V gene abundances reached an AUC of over 0.75.

Sequencing used immunoSEQ multiplex PCR; TCRdb keeps in-frame clones, though not all of them. In total, the table holds roughly 20,000 clones. This clone is medium-sized by frequency. What it binds is unknown. The missing CDR3 end, 3 residues past where the read stops, is filled in from the germline J gene. This TCR was sampled from a woman between 18 and 75 years old with a cervical HPV16 infection that either progressed to CIN3+ or cleared (not recorded which). The rearrangement joins TRBV20-1 to TRBJ2-3, with 11 bases identical to TRBD2. Sequences were obtained from blood buffy coat. The CDR3 spells CSARLAGGSTDTQYF. Partial CDR3 DNA: TGCAGTGCTAGACTAGCGGGAGGTAGCACAGATACG.